The rows below give T cell receptor beta chains drawn from one sample of a study of shared clonotypes between healthy human individuals. Libraries were prepared by immunoSEQ multiplex PCR; TCRdb keeps only in-frame clonotypes and omits some of them. The sample has around 1.5 million clones, about 98% seen once. The sample consisted of naive CD4+ T cells sorted from blood. These receptors originate from a man younger than 40 in good health. CDR3s include the opening cysteine and the closing phenylalanine or tryptophan. Each record gives: V gene, clone size, D gene, J gene, CDR3 DNA, CDR3 protein. A D gene is named only where the DNA matches it firmly. Where a row states a size, it is once, few, many or the class of an expanded clone; other rows omit it.

TRBV14	-	TRBD2	TRBJ2-7	TGTGCCAGCAGATTCCTGGGGGGGTCCGAGCAGTACTTC	CASRFLGGSEQYF
TRBV5-1	-	-	TRBJ2-2	TGCGCCAGCAACCCGGGCCCCGGGGGCACCGGGGAGCTGTTTTTT	CASNPGPGGTGELFF
TRBV7-9	-	TRBD1	TRBJ2-7	TGTGCCAGCAGCTTGGGACAGGGGTTGGGTGACGAGCAGTACTTC	CASSLGQGLGDEQYF
TRBV7-2	-	TRBD2	TRBJ2-7	TGTGCCAGCAGCACCGGGACTAAGTTCTACGAGCAGTACTTC	CASSTGTKFYEQYF
TRBV29-1	once	TRBD2	TRBJ2-5	TGCAGCGTGGGACAAGCGGGAGTTGGAGAGACCCAGTACTTC	CSVGQAGVGETQYF
TRBV2	-	TRBD2	TRBJ2-7	TGTGCCAGCGGCGGGGCGGGAGTCAACGAGCAGTACTTC	CASGGAGVNEQYF
TRBV19	-	TRBD1	TRBJ2-7	TGTGCCAGTAGTATGAGAAGGGGACAGGCCTACGAGCAGTACTTC	CASSMRRGQAYEQYF
TRBV18	-	-	TRBJ2-4	TGTGCCAGCTCACCAAGTCAGAGTTGGCTTTCAGGCGAAAACATTCAGTACTTC	CASSPSQSWLSGENIQYF
TRBV10-1	-	-	TRBJ2-1	TGCGCCAGCAGTGAGTCGGTCTCCAGGGGAAATTACAATGAGCAGTTCTTC	CASSESVSRGNYNEQFF
TRBV28	-	-	TRBJ1-2	TGTGCCAGCAGTATCCTTCGAGGCAAAAGGCGGCCCGCCCATGGCTACACCTTC	CASSILRGKRRPAHGYTF
TRBV2	-	-	TRBJ2-3	TGTGCCAGCAGTGAAGAGGGGATCGGCACAGATACGCAGTATTTT	CASSEEGIGTDTQYF
TRBV19	-	TRBD2	TRBJ2-7	TGTGCCAGTAGTCTCCGGGGACTAGCGGGAGGGCCGAGCTACGAGCAGTACTTC	CASSLRGLAGGPSYEQYF
TRBV4-3	-	-	TRBJ2-1	TGCGCCAGCAGCCACGCTAGCGCGTCCTACAATGAGCAGTTCTTC	CASSHASASYNEQFF